This T cell receptor beta chain was obtained from a study of post-analysis software for immune sequencing data. Findings and caveats of the study: Elevated frequency relative to controls characterized roughly 5 TRBV segments in patients, TRBV5-6, TRBV5-1 and TRBV20-1 among them.

Included in the TCR beta cDNA libraries were unique molecular identifiers. About 500,000 cDNA molecules came from around 1 to 10 million T cells. One entry per CDR3 protein, called by TCRdb with MiXCR from the PCR reads. The data contain roughly 600,000 distinct CDR3 sequences, around 44% of them seen just once; the ten biggest clones take up over 1.5%. Germline-derived CDR1 and CDR2 are DFQATT and SNEGSKA (reference sequence). The CDR3 is 17 amino acids. After removal of 2 bases from V and 6 bases from J, the junction contained 15 bases not matched to a gene. The sample holds a few counts of this clonotype. Its target is not known.

The rearrangement links TRBV20-1 to TRBJ2-1, with 8 bases identical to TRBD2. The sequencing input was blood. The sequence derives from a girl between 10 and 17 years old with multiple sclerosis. CDR3 nucleotides: TGCAGTGCTAGAAGTCCGAGCGGGAGAATTGGTTTCAATGAGCAGTTCTTC. It is translated as CSARSPSGRIGFNEQFF.